This entry describes one TCR beta chain. The antigen is unknown. Templates that were synthetic TCR analogs were spiked into each PCR. Measured with immunoSEQ multiplex PCR; TCRdb has only the in-frame clones, and not every one. This sample has about 32,000 clones; 80% to 90% occur once, and the top ten carry 3.7%. This entry belongs to a study of PD-L1 blockade in urothelial cancer. As for the study in general: Timepoints chosen for blood analysis were 3 weeks (second dose) and 6 weeks after treatment start. Researchers found blood samples held a median of roughly 140,000 T cells. Regarding the study as a whole: Lower than median blood TCR clonality before treatment predicted better survival.

The J segment lost 4 bases and the V segment lost 0 bases, leaving 4 bases of the junction unmatched. The CDR3 runs to 16 residues. Germline loops: CDR1 MNHEY, CDR2 SVGAGI. The specimen was PBMCs, collected around atezolizumab (anti-PD-L1) treatment. This chain uses TRBV6-5 with TRBJ2-2, with TRBD2 matching 8 bases. This sequence originates from a man aged 50-59 years with urothelial cancer. For the CDR3, the DNA is TGTGCCAGCAGTTACTCGACTAGCGCGGTCACCGGGGAGCTGTTTTTT. Translation gives CASSYSTSAVTGELFF.